The entry below gives a single T cell receptor (beta chain) sequence along with its context. Its antigen is undetermined. This specimen comes from a study of T cell responses to AZD1222 COVID-19 vaccine. Some clones are missing from TCRdb's copy, which holds only in-frame ones; the method was immunoSEQ multiplex PCR. The sample holds more than 70,000 clones, 80% to 95% seen once. Study findings and constraints: Baseline serology detected seropositivity in only six AZD1222 recipients. Breadth and depth of Spike-specific TCRs rose after two AZD1222 doses. White British people made up most donors, females outnumbered males, and clonal diversity was possibly underestimated.

V lost 10 bases, J lost 5 bases, and 10 bases stayed unmatched. The germline CDR1 and CDR2 sequences are MDHEN and SYDVKM. The CDR3 contains 13 residues. The chain joins TRBV28 to TRBJ1-2; 7 bases are a match to TRBD1. The input for sequencing was peripheral blood, taken 28 days after the second AZD1222 dose. The receptor was isolated from an adult who received the AZD1222 COVID-19 vaccine. The CDR3 sequence: CAISTGTAYGYTF. For the CDR3, the DNA is TGTGCCATCTCAACCGGGACAGCATATGGCTACACCTTC.